What follows are 2 T cell receptor beta chains derived from one specimen sequenced in a study of cytomegalovirus exposure and HLA in healthy donors. A multiplex PCR was run with 60 Vbeta primers and 13 Jbeta primers. Repertoires were generated with immunoSEQ multiplex PCR, while TCRdb's copy carries only in-frame clones and drops some. In the table there are some 180,000 clones, around 80% of which are singletons. What was sequenced was PBMCs. Source of these receptors: a girl aged 10-17 years in good health and CMV-seropositive.

The V call is TRBV29-1, the J call TRBJ2-1; TRBD2 is a possible D gene (6 bases). Germline lookup yields CDR1 SQVTM and CDR2 ANQGSEA. CDR3 length: 13 amino acids. V was pared by 5 bases and J by 7 bases, with 15 bases between. The CDR3 is CSVLIAAGNEQFF. The CDR3 DNA follows: TGCAGCGTTTTAATAGCGGCGGGAAATGAGCAGTTCTTC.

The rearrangement joins TRBV29-1 to TRBJ1-2, with 7 positions matching TRBD1. Germline lookup yields CDR1 SQVTM and CDR2 ANQGSEA. This CDR3 region has 16 residues. V dropped 3 bases and J dropped 0; count of bases not matched to a gene: 10. CDR3 sequence: CSVEGGPGQPNYGYTF. Written as DNA, the CDR3 is TGCAGCGTTGAGGGGGGCCCGGGACAGCCTAACTATGGCTACACCTTC.